This entry describes one TCR beta chain. The data are from a study of blood T cell repertoires in COVID-19. This table comes from immunoSEQ multiplex PCR, and its TCRdb copy is limited to in-frame clones, with some not included. The sample has about 130,000 clones, roughly four fifths seen once. Deletions cut 10 bases from V and 4 bases from J, with 12 bases between. This CDR3 contains 13 residues. The germline CDR1 and CDR2 sequences are KGHDR and SFDVKD. The V and J genes are TRBV24-1 and TRBJ2-2, with a possible D match to TRBD1 (6 bases). The sample was peripheral blood. The receptor was isolated from a woman between 45 and 65 years old with acute or convalescent COVID-19. CDR3 protein: CATARDTTGELFF. CDR3 DNA: TGTGCCACGGCTCGGGACACCACCGGGGAGCTGTTTTTT.